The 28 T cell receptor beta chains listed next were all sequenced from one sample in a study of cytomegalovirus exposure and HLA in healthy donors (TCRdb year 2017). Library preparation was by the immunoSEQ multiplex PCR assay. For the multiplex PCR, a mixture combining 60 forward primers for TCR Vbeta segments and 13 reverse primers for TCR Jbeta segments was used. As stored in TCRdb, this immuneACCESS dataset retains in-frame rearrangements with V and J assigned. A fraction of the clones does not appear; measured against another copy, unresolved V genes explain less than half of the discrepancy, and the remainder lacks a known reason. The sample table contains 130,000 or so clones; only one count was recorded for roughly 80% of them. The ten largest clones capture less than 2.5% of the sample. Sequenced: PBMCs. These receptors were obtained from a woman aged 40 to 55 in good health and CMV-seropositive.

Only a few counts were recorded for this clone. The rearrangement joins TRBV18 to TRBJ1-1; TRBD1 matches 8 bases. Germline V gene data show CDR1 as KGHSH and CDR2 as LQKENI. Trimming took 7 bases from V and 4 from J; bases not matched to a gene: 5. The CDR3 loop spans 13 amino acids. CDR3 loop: CASYFTGGTEAFF. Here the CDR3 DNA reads TGTGCCAGCTACTTTACAGGGGGCACTGAAGCTTTCTTT.

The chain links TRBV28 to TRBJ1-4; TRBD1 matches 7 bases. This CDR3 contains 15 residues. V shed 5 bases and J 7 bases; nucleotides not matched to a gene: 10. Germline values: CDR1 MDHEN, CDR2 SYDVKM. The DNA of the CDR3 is TGTGCCAGCAGTATCATCAGGGGGAATGGTGAAAAACTGTTTTTT. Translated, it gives CASSIIRGNGEKLFF.

Here the CDR3 reads CASSVEFQGDTDTQYF. The CDR3 DNA follows: TGTGCCAGCAGCGTGGAGTTTCAGGGGGATACAGATACGCAGTATTTT. The chain employs TRBV9 and TRBJ2-3, with 7 bases aligning to TRBD1. This CDR3 is 16 amino acids long. CDR1 is SGDLS and CDR2 is YYNGEE in the germline V gene. Trimming took 2 bases from V and 3 from J; bases not matched to a gene: 9.

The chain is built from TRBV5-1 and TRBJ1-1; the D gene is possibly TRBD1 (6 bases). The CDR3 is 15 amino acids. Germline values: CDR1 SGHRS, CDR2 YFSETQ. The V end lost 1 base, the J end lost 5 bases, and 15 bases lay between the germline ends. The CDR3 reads CASSLLGAQGTEAFF. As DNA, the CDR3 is TGCGCCAGCAGCTTGTTGGGGGCTCAGGGGACTGAAGCTTTCTTT.

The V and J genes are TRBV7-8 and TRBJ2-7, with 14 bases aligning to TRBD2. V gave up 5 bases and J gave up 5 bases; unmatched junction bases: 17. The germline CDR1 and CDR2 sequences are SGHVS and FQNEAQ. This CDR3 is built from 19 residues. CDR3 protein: CASSLLTSGTSGSYNEQYF. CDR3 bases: TGTGCCAGCAGCCTGCTGACATCCGGGACTAGCGGGAGCTACAACGAGCAGTACTTC.

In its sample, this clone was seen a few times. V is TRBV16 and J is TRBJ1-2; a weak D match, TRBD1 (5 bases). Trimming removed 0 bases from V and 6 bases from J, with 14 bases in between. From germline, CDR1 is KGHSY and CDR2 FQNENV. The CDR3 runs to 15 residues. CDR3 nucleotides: TGTGCCAGCAGCCAATCGGGACTGCCCACGGATGGCTACACCTTC. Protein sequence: CASSQSGLPTDGYTF.

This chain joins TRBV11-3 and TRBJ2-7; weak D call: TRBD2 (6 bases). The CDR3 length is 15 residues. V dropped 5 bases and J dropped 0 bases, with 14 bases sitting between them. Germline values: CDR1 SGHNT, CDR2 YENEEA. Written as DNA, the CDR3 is TGTGCCAGCAGCCGGCGGGGACTCCGCTCCTACGAGCAGTACTTC. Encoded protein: CASSRRGLRSYEQYF.

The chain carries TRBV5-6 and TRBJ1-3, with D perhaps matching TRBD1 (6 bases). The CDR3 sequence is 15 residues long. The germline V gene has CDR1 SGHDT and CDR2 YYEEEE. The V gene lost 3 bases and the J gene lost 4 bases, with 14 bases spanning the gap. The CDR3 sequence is CASSYPTGSGNTIYF. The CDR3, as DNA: TGTGCCAGCAGCTACCCAACAGGGTCAGGAAACACCATATATTTT.

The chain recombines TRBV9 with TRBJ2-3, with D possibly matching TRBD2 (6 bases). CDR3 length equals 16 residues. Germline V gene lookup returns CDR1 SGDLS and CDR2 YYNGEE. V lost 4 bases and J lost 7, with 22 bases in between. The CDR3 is CASSPQLALLTHTQYF. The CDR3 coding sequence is TGTGCCAGCAGCCCACAACTAGCCCTACTCACGCATACGCAGTATTTT.

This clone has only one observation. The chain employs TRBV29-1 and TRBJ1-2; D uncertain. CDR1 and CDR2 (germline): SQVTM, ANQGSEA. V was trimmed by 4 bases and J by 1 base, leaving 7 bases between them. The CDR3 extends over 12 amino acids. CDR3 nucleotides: TGCAGCGTTGTTGAGGGTAACTATGGCTACACCTTC. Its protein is CSVVEGNYGYTF.

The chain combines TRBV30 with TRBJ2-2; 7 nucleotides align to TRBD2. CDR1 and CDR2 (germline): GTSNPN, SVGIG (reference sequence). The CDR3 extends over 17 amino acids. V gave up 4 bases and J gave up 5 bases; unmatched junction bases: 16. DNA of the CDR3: TGTGCCTGGAAAGTAGGGAGGGCAGGCGAAGGGACCGGGGAGCTGTTTTTT. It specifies CAWKVGRAGEGTGELFF.

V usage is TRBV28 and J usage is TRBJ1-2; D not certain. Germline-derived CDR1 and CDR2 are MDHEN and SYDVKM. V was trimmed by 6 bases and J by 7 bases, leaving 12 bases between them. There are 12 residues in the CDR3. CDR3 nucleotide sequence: TGTGCCAGCAGCCTTATTAATTTTGGCTACACCTTC. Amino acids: CASSLINFGYTF.

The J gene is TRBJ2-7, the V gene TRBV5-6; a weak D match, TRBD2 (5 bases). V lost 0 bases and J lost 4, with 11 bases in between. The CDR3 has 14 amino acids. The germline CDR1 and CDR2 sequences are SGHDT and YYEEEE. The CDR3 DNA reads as TGTGCCAGCAGCTTGGCTGGAGGTTTGTACGAGCAGTACTTC. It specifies CASSLAGGLYEQYF. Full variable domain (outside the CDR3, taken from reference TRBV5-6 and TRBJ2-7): DAGVTQSPTHLIKTRGQQVTLRCSPKSGHDTVSWYQQALGQGPQFIFQYYEEEERQRGNFPDRFSGHQFPNYSSELNVNALLLGDSALYLCASSLAGGLYEQYFGPGTRLTVT.

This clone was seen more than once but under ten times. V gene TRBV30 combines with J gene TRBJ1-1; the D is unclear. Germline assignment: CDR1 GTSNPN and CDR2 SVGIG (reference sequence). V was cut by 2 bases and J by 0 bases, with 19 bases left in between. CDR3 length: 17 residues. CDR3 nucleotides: TGTGCCTGGAGTTCAACGACACACTCTATTATGAACACTGAAGCTTTCTTT. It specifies CAWSSTTHSIMNTEAFF.

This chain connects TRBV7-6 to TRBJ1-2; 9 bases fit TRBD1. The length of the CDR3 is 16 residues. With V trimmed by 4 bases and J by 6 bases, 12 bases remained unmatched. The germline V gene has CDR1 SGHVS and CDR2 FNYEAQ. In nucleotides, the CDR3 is TGTGCCAGCAGCTCAGGAGCCGGGACAGGGTTGAATGGCTACACCTTC. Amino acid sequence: CASSSGAGTGLNGYTF.

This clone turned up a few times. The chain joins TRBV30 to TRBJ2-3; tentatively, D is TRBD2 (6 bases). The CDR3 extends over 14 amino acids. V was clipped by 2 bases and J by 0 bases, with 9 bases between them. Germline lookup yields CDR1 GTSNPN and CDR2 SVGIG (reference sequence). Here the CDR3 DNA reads TGTGCCTGGAGTAGAAGCGGGAGCACAGATACGCAGTATTTT. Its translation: CAWSRSGSTDTQYF.

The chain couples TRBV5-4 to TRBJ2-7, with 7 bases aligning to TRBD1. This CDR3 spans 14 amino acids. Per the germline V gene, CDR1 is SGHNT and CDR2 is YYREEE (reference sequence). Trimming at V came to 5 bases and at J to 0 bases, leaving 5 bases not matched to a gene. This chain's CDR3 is CASRRQGGSYEQYF. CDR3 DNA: TGTGCCAGCAGGAGACAGGGCGGCTCCTACGAGCAGTACTTC.

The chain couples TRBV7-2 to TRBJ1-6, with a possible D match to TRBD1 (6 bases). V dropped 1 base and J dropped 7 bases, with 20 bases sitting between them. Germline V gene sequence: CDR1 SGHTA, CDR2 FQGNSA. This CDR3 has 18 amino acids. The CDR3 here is CASSLGATGTAGNSPLHF. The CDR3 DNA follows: TGTGCCAGCAGCTTAGGAGCCACAGGGACGGCAGGGAATTCACCCCTCCACTTT.

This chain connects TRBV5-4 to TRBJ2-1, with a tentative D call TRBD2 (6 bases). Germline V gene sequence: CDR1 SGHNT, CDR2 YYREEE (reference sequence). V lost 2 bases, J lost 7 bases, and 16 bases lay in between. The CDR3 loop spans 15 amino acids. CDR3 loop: CASSLRDSWANEQFF. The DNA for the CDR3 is TGTGCCAGCAGCTTACGGGACTCCTGGGCGAATGAGCAGTTCTTC.

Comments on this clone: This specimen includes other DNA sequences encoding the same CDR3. The CDR3 here is CASSWDRVDNEQFF. DNA of the CDR3: TGTGCCAGCAGTTGGGACAGGGTGGACAATGAGCAGTTCTTC. The V gene is TRBV27, the J gene TRBJ2-1; 9 positions match TRBD1. The germline gives CDR1 MNHEY, CDR2 SMNVEV (reference sequence). The V gene end was trimmed by 4 bases and the J gene end by 5 bases; junction bases not matched to a gene: 3. The CDR3 extends over 14 amino acids.

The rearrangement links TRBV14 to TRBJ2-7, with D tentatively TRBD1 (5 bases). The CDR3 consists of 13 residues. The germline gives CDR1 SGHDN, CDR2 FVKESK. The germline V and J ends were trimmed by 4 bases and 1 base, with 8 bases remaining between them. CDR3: CASSLTASYEQYF. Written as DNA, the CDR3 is TGTGCCAGCAGCCTGACAGCGTCCTACGAGCAGTACTTC.

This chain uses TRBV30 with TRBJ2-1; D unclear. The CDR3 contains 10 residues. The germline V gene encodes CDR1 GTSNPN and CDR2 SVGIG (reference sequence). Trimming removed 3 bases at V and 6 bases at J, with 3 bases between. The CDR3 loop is CAWRSNEQFF. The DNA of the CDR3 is TGTGCCTGGAGGAGCAATGAGCAGTTCTTC.

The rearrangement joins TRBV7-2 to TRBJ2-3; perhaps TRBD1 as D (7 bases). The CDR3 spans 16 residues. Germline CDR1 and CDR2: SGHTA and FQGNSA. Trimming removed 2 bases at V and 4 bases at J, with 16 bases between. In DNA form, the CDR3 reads TGTGCCAGCAGCTTACAGGGGGGAGGCGGACCAGATACGCAGTATTTT. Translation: CASSLQGGGGPDTQYF.

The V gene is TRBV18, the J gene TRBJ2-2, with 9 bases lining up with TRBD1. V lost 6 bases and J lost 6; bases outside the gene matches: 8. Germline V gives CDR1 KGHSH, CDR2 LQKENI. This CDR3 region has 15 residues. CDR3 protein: CASSSTGGLAGELFF. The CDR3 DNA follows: TGTGCCAGCTCCTCCACAGGGGGCCTTGCCGGGGAGCTGTTTTTT.

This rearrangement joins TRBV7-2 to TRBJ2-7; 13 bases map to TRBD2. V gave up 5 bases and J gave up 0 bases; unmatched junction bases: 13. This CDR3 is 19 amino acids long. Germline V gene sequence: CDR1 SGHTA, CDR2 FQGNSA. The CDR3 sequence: CASSLLAGTSGAFSYEQYF. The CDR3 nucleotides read TGTGCCAGCAGCCTCCTTGCCGGGACTAGCGGGGCGTTCTCCTACGAGCAGTACTTC.

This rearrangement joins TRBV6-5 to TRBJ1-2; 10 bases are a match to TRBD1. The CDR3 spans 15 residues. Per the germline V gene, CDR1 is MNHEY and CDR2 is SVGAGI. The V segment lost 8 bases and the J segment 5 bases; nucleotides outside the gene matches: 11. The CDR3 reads CASSIRDRGGYGYTF. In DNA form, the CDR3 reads TGTGCCAGCTCCATCCGGGACAGGGGAGGGTATGGCTACACCTTC.

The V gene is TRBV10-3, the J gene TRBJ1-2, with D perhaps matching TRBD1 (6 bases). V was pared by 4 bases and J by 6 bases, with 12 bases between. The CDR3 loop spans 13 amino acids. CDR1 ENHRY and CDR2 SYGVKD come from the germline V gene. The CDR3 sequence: CAISGTGRDGYTF. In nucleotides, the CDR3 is TGTGCCATCAGTGGAACAGGGAGGGATGGCTACACCTTC.

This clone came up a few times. The CDR3 DNA is TGTGCCAGCAGTGAAGGCCCGGGACAGCTCTATGGCTACACCTTC. This gives the protein CASSEGPGQLYGYTF. The chain joins TRBV6-1 to TRBJ1-2, with 7 bases lining up with TRBD1. Per germline, CDR1 MNHNS and CDR2 SASEGT. This CDR3 region has 15 residues. V shed 1 base, J shed 4 bases, and the junction held 6 bases outside the gene matches.